This T cell receptor (beta chain) was sequenced during a study of glioma-infiltrating T cells after dendritic cell vaccination. Study-wide context: Dendritic cells derived from monocytes and pulsed with autologous tumor lysate formed the vaccine. Patients received three intradermal dendritic cell vaccine injections at biweekly intervals. Study outcomes and limitations: Few patients contributed both blood and tumor specimens.

The PCR used 60 V beta and 13 J beta primers. TCRdb's copy holds only in-frame clones and misses some; the assay was immunoSEQ multiplex PCR. The sample records approximately 64,000 clones, around 86% being singletons. Regarding this clone: What it recognizes is unknown.

V lost 5 bases, J lost 4 bases, and 12 bases lay in between. The germline V gene encodes CDR1 MDHEN and CDR2 SYDVKM. The CDR3 covers 13 residues. The specimen comprised blood, sampled before dendritic cell vaccination. The TCR was taken from a human donor with glioblastoma. This chain uses TRBV28 with TRBJ2-7; TRBD1 is a possible D gene (5 bases). This CDR3 is CASSKGALYEQYF. CDR3 nucleotide sequence: TGTGCCAGCAGTAAAGGGGCTTTGTACGAGCAGTACTTC.